One and the same sample provided the 12 T cell receptor beta chains below, sequenced in a study of shared clonotypes between healthy human individuals. Libraries were prepared by immunoSEQ multiplex PCR; TCRdb keeps only in-frame clonotypes and omits some of them. The data contain hundreds of thousands of clones, 85% to 95% of them singletons. CD8 cells regarded as naive lacked CD45RO, were positively chosen for CCR7, and omitted terminally differentiated effector memory CD45RA+ cells. Sequenced input: naive CD8+ T cells sorted from blood. These receptors were obtained from a woman aged 25 to 45 in good health.

The V and J genes are TRBV7-3 and TRBJ2-1, with 8 bases aligning to TRBD2. V shed 5 bases and J 10 bases; nucleotides not matched to a gene: 7. Germline-derived CDR1 and CDR2 are SGHTA and FQGTGA. The CDR3 totals 13 residues. The CDR3 nucleotides read TGTGCCAGCAGCCCGGGGACTAGTGACGAGCAGTTCTTC. Its translation is CASSPGTSDEQFF.

The chain has TRBV28 and TRBJ2-5; 12 bases line up with TRBD1. The CDR3 consists of 15 residues. The germline CDR1 and CDR2 sequences are MDHEN and SYDVKM. Trimming at V came to 10 bases and at J to 4 bases, leaving 10 bases not matched to a gene. CDR3 region: CATMTGTGGRETQYF. DNA for the CDR3: TGTGCCACCATGACCGGGACAGGGGGCAGAGAGACCCAGTACTTC.

This chain links TRBV9 with TRBJ2-7, with 7 bases lining up with TRBD2. Germline V gives CDR1 SGDLS, CDR2 YYNGEE. The trim removed 0 bases at V and 2 bases at J, leaving 5 bases unmatched. This CDR3 contains 15 residues. Here the CDR3 reads CASSVGSGSTYEQYF. The CDR3 nucleotides are TGTGCCAGCAGCGTAGGTAGCGGGTCCACCTACGAGCAGTACTTC.

The CDR3 spells CASSWGTSGSYEQYF. DNA for the CDR3: TGTGCCAGCAGCTGGGGGACTAGCGGGAGTTACGAGCAGTACTTC. The genes are TRBV5-6 and TRBJ2-7; TRBD2 matches at 14 bases. The CDR3 is 15 amino acids. Per the germline V gene, CDR1 is SGHDT and CDR2 is YYEEEE. The junction had 3 bases not matched to a gene; V was cut back by 3 bases and J by 4 bases.

This clone was seen a handful of times. This chain links TRBV23-1 with TRBJ1-5; D not resolved. TRBV23-1 is an ORF, with its function uncertain. V lost 2 bases, J lost 0 bases, and 8 bases lay in between. The CDR3 totals 15 residues. The DNA of the CDR3 is TGCGCCAGCAGTCAAAGCAGGTATAGCAATCAGCCCCAGCATTTT. Encoded protein: CASSQSRYSNQPQHF.

The rearrangement uses TRBV7-9 and TRBJ2-1, with 10 bases aligning to TRBD2. V lost 6 bases to trimming and J lost 6 bases; unmatched junction nucleotides: 11. Germline assignment: CDR1 SEHNR and CDR2 FQNEAQ (reference sequence). The CDR3 sequence is 16 residues long. The DNA of the CDR3 is TGTGCCAGCAGACGTGCGCTAGCGGGAGAATCCAATGAGCAGTTCTTC. The encoded protein is CASRRALAGESNEQFF.

V is TRBV4-2 and J is TRBJ2-7; tentatively, D is TRBD1 (5 bases). CDR1 is LGHNA and CDR2 is YNFKEQ in the germline V gene. V lost 5 bases and J lost 1, with 15 bases in between. The CDR3 is 15 amino acids. CDR3 bases: TGTGCCAGCAGCGCAGGGAAGCACCCGTCCTACGAGCAGTACTTC. Its translation is CASSAGKHPSYEQYF.

The chain is built from TRBV6-1 and TRBJ2-7, with D perhaps matching TRBD1 or TRBD2 (5 bases each). V shed 2 bases and J shed 1 base, with 9 bases lying between them. The CDR3 is made up of 14 amino acids. Germline values: CDR1 MNHNS, CDR2 SASEGT. CDR3 sequence reads: CASSEFGASYEQYF. The DNA for the CDR3 is TGTGCCAGCAGTGAATTCGGGGCTTCCTACGAGCAGTACTTC.

This clone was seen a single time. The DNA for the CDR3 is TGTGCCAGCAGTGAGATAGGGCGGGAGGGGAACGACAATGAGCAGTTCTTC. Translating gives CASSEIGREGNDNEQFF. This chain joins TRBV6-1 and TRBJ2-1, with TRBD2 identical over 9 bases. The CDR3 extends over 17 amino acids. Germline lookup yields CDR1 MNHNS and CDR2 SASEGT. Trimming took 3 bases from V and 5 from J; bases not matched to a gene: 11.

This CDR3 reads CASSQATGAQETQYF. CDR3 bases: TGCGCCAGCAGCCAAGCTACAGGGGCCCAAGAGACCCAGTACTTC. The rearrangement uses TRBV4-1 and TRBJ2-5; 7 nucleotides align to TRBD1. This CDR3 is 15 amino acids long. The V gene's germline CDR1 is MGHRA and CDR2 YSYEKL. The V gene end was trimmed by 1 base and the J gene end by 1 base; junction bases not matched to a gene: 3.

This rearrangement joins TRBV27 to TRBJ1-2, with TRBD1 as a possible D gene (5 bases). The CDR3 is 13 amino acids. CDR1 and CDR2 (germline): MNHEY, SMNVEV (reference sequence). Trimming shortened V by 3 bases and J by 4 bases, and 9 bases separated the two germline ends. In nucleotides, the CDR3 is TGTGCCAGCAGTTTCGGGGCAGGCTATGGCTACACCTTC. Translated, it gives CASSFGAGYGYTF.

This CDR3 reads CASSLVDTTNYGYTF. The CDR3 nucleotides read TGTGCCAGCAGCTTAGTGGACACAACTAACTATGGCTACACCTTC. The V and J genes are TRBV5-6 and TRBJ1-2; D is perhaps TRBD1 (5 bases). Trimming removed 2 bases at V and 0 bases at J, with 11 bases between. The CDR3 is 15 amino acids. In germline, CDR1 is SGHDT, CDR2 YYEEEE.